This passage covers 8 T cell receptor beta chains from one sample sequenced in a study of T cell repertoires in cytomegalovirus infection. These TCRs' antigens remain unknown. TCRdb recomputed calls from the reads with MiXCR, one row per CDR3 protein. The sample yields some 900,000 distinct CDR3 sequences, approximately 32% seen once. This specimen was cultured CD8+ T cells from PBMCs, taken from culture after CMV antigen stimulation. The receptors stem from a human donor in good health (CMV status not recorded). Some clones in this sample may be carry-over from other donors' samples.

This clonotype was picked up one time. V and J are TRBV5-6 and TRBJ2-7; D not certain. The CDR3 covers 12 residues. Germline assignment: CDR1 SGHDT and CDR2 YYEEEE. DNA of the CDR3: TGTGCCGGTCGAAATAAGTCCTCCGAGCAGTACGTC. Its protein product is CAGRNKSSEQYV.

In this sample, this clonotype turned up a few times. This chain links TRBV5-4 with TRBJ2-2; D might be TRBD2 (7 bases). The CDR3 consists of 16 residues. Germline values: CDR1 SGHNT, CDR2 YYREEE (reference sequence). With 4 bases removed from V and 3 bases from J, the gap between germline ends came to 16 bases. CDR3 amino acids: CASSRRRGGDTGELFF. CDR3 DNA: TGTGCCAGCAGCCGTCGGAGGGGGGGGGACACCGGGGAGCTGTTTTTT.

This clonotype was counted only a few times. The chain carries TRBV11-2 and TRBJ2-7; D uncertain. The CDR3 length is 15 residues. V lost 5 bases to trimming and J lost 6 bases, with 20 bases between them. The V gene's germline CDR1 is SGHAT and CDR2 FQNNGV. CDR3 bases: TGTGCCAGCAGCCTAATAGCTGGCACAGCCTCCGAGCAGTACGTC. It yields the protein CASSLIAGTASEQYV.

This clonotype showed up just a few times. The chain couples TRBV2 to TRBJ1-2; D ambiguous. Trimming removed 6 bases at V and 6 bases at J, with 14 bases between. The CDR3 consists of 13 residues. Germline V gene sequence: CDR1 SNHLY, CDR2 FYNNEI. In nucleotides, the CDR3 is TGTGCCAGCAGACCGAGAGGGAGGGATGGCTACACCTTC. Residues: CASRPRGRDGYTF.

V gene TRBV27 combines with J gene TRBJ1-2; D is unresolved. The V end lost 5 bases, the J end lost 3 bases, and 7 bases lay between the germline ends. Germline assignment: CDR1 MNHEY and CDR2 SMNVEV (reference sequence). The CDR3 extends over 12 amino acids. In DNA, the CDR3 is TGTGCCAGCAGTGGATTCGACTATGGCTACACCTTC. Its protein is CASSGFDYGYTF.

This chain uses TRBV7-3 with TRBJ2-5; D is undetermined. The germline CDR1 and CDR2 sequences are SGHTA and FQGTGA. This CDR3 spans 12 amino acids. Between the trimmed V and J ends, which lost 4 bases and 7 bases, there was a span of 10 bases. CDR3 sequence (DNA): TGTGCCAGCAGCTCATCTAGAGGGACCCAGTACTTC. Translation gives CASSSSRGTQYF.

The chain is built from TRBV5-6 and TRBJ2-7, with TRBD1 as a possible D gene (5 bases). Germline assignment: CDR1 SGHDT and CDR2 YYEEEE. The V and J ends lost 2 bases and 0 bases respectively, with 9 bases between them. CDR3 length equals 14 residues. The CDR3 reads CASSFGHLSYEQYV. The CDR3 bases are TGTGCCAGCAGCTTCGGACATCTCTCCTACGAGCAGTACGTC.

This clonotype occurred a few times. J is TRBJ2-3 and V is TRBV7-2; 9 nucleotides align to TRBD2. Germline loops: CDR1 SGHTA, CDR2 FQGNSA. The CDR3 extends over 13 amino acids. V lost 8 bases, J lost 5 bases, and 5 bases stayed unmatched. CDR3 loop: CASGGGAGDTQYF. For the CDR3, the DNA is TGTGCCAGCGGCGGGGGGGCCGGAGATACGCAGTATTTT.